Below, 17 T cell receptor gamma chains from the same sample are listed, as sequenced in a study of gamma delta lymphoproliferative disorders and STAT genes. Genomic DNA from isolated PBMCs served as the sequencing template. TCRdb re-identified clones in the multiplex PCR reads via CATT. The sample lists about 2,500 gamma-chain clones, roughly 19% occurring once. Sequencing was carried out using blood. Receptors originate from a human donor with gamma-delta T-cell large granular lymphocyte leukemia.

This clone was counted a few times. In the same sample, other DNA sequences code for this CDR3. This chain links TRGV10 with TRGJ1 or TRGJ2. TCRdb does not report a J gene; here it was assigned by matching the DNA to germline references. TRGV10 is filed as an ORF, its function uncertain. The V and J ends lost 8 bases and 7 bases, in that order; junction bases with no gene match: 3. The CDR3 totals 10 residues. The CDR3 DNA sequence: TGTGCTGCGTGGGACTATAAGAAACTCTTT. Translated: CAAWDYKKLF.

This clone came up a few times. The chain joins TRGV10 to TRGJ1 or TRGJ2. No J gene was available from TCRdb, and it was assigned here by a germline match of the DNA. Being an ORF, TRGV10 has a function that is uncertain. The CDR3 loop spans 16 amino acids. Losses at the gene ends were 8 bases for V and 3 bases for J; bases not matched to a gene: 17. The DNA of the CDR3 is TGTGCTGCGTGGGATTATACCCACCTTATTTATTATAAGAAACTCTTT. Protein product: CAAWDYTHLIYYKKLF.

This clone turned up a few times. The V and J genes are TRGV5 and TRGJ1 or TRGJ2. TCRdb does not report a J gene; here it was assigned by matching the DNA to germline references. Germline-derived CDR1 and CDR2 are VINAFY and YDVSNSKD. The CDR3 has 11 amino acids. V dropped 1 base and J dropped 10; count of bases not matched to a gene: 4. CDR3 coding DNA: TGTGCCACCTGGGACAGTCGGAAGAAACTCTTT. Translated: CATWDSRKKLF.

The chain couples TRGV4 to TRGJ1 or TRGJ2. Here the J gene came from matching the DNA to germline, since TCRdb omits it. Germline CDR1 EGSTGY, CDR2 YDSYTSSV. This CDR3 is built from 16 residues. Trimming cost V 0 bases and J 3 bases; bases outside gene matches: 11. The CDR3 DNA is TGTGCCACCTGGGATGGGCTTCGTCTCAGTTATTATAAGAAACTCTTT. As protein: CATWDGLRLSYYKKLF.

By its share, this clone is medium-sized. The chain links TRGV11 to TRGJP1. Because TCRdb records no J gene, it was assigned here through a match of the DNA to germline. TRGV11 is flagged as an ORF with uncertain function. This CDR3 region has 15 residues. V trimming: 2 bases; J trimming: 8 bases; junction bases outside the gene matches: 8. Here the CDR3 DNA reads TGTGCCTGCTGGATTAGGCGACGAGGGGGTTGGTTCAAGATATTT. Translating gives CACWIRRRGGWFKIF.

This sequence joins TRGV4 and TRGJ1 or TRGJ2. TCRdb carries no J gene annotation; the J gene was assigned here by matching the DNA with germline. Germline V gene sequence: CDR1 EGSTGY, CDR2 YDSYTSSV. Trimming cost V 0 bases and J 2 bases; bases outside gene matches: 7. The CDR3 totals 15 residues. In DNA, the CDR3 is TGTGCCACCTGGGATGGGCCCGACTATTATTATAAGAAACTCTTT. Amino acid sequence: CATWDGPDYYYKKLF.

The rearrangement joins TRGV11 to TRGJ1 or TRGJ2. TCRdb supplies no J gene; here it was assigned by aligning the nucleotide sequence to germline. TRGV11 counts as an open reading frame of uncertain function. The V and J ends lost 0 bases and 3 bases, in that order; junction bases with no gene match: 8. The CDR3 contains 16 residues. The CDR3 here is CACWIRHPSLYYKKLF. CDR3 nucleotide sequence: TGTGCCTGCTGGATTAGGCACCCCTCCCTTTATTATAAGAAACTCTTT.

This clone was counted a single time. No J gene call was made, and the V gene is TRGV4. Germline CDR1 EGSTGY, CDR2 YDSYTSSV. The CDR3 consists of 11 residues. In DNA, the CDR3 is TGTGCCACCTGGGACGGGCGGGGACCACTCTTT. Translated, it gives CATWDGRGPLF.

Only a few counts were recorded for this clone. The chain has TRGV9 and TRGJ1 or TRGJ2. The J gene, missing from TCRdb, was assigned here through DNA to germline matching. This CDR3 is 12 amino acids long. Germline CDR1 is GITISATS and CDR2 is ISYDGTV (reference sequence). V lost 0 bases to trimming and J lost 7 bases; unmatched junction nucleotides: 3. The DNA of the CDR3 is TGTGCCTTGTGGGAGGTGCCCTATAAGAAACTCTTT. As protein: CALWEVPYKKLF.

This clone occurred a few times. The rearrangement joins TRGV10 to TRGJ1 or TRGJ2. TCRdb carries no J gene annotation; the J gene was assigned here by matching the DNA with germline. TRGV10 is labeled an ORF, and its function is uncertain. The ends lost 8 bases at V and 12 bases at J; junction bases unmatched: 11. There are 11 residues in the CDR3. The CDR3 protein is CAAWDYKWKLF. The CDR3 DNA is TGTGCTGCGTGGGATTATAAATGGAAACTCTTT.

This clone was observed a handful of times. J is TRGJ1 or TRGJ2 and V is TRGV8. Here the J gene came from matching the DNA to germline, since TCRdb omits it. This CDR3 region has 14 residues. The germline CDR1 and CDR2 sequences are VENAVY and YDSYNSRV. V lost 1 base, J lost 5 bases, and 8 bases stayed unmatched. The CDR3 loop is CATWDSGRDYKKLF. As DNA, the CDR3 is TGTGCCACCTGGGATAGTGGGAGGGATTATAAGAAACTCTTT.

The chain has TRGV2 and TRGJ1 or TRGJ2. TCRdb records no J gene; here it was assigned by comparing the DNA to germline. Germline V gene sequence: CDR1 EGSNGY, CDR2 YDSYNSKV. The CDR3 has 18 amino acids. The V segment lost 0 bases and the J segment 3 bases; nucleotides outside the gene matches: 17. CDR3 region: CATWDGPGVGWGYYKKLF. CDR3 sequence (DNA): TGTGCCACCTGGGACGGGCCGGGGGTTGGCTGGGGTTATTATAAGAAACTCTTT.

This clone is medium-sized (0.01 to 0.1%) within its sample. This chain uses TRGV2 with TRGJP2. TCRdb records no J gene; here it was assigned by comparing the DNA to germline. Trimming removed 0 bases from V and 0 bases from J; junction bases left unmatched: 4. Looked up from germline, CDR1 is EGSNGY and CDR2 is YDSYNSKV. The CDR3 runs 16 residues. CDR3 nucleotide sequence: TGTGCCACCTGGGACGGGCCCAATAGTAGTGATTGGATCAAGACGTTT. This sequence encodes CATWDGPNSSDWIKTF.

This clone has only a few counts. V is TRGV4 and J is TRGJ1 or TRGJ2. Because TCRdb records no J gene, it was assigned here through a match of the DNA to germline. The CDR3 is 11 residues long. The germline V gene encodes CDR1 EGSTGY and CDR2 YDSYTSSV. Trimming took 4 bases from V and 9 from J; bases not matched to a gene: 6. The CDR3 is CATWDIPKKLF. The CDR3 coding sequence is TGTGCCACCTGGGACATTCCTAAGAAACTCTTT.

The chain links TRGV4 to TRGJ1 or TRGJ2. No J segment appears in TCRdb, so it was assigned here by matching the sequence to germline. Trimming at V came to 4 bases and at J to 10 bases, leaving 4 bases not matched to a gene. The CDR3 is 10 amino acids. Germline V gene sequence: CDR1 EGSTGY, CDR2 YDSYTSSV. The DNA for the CDR3 is TGTGCCACCTGGGACCCCAAGAAACTCTTT. Amino acids: CATWDPKKLF.

The gene calls are TRGV9 and TRGJ1 or TRGJ2. No J gene was available from TCRdb, and it was assigned here by a germline match of the DNA. The V and J ends lost 0 bases and 3 bases, in that order; junction bases with no gene match: 14. Germline CDR1 GITISATS, CDR2 ISYDGTV (reference sequence). This CDR3 region has 17 residues. Written as DNA, the CDR3 is TGTGCCTTGTGGGAGGTGCGGACGGGTAGAGGTTATTATAAGAAACTCTTT. Its translation is CALWEVRTGRGYYKKLF.

The chain couples TRGV2 to TRGJ1 or TRGJ2. TCRdb is silent on the J gene; assignment here came from matching the DNA to germline. CDR3 length: 11 amino acids. Trimming removed 1 base from V and 8 bases from J; junction bases left unmatched: 2. CDR1 is EGSNGY, CDR2 YDSYNSKV, per germline. The CDR3 here is CATWDGNKKLF. The DNA of the CDR3 is TGTGCCACCTGGGACGGAAATAAGAAACTCTTT.